This T cell receptor beta chain is from a study of Ad26.COV2.S vaccination and SARS-CoV-2 variants. Looking at the study overall: Dosing was one shot or two shots 56 days apart. Study-wide results and limits: Estimates derived from TCR breadth and depth analyses may have underestimated total T cell responses.

The V end lost 5 bases, the J end lost 3 bases, and 13 bases lay between the germline ends. Looked up from germline, CDR1 is SEHNR and CDR2 is FQNEAQ (reference sequence). This CDR3 spans 14 amino acids. Repertoires were generated with immunoSEQ multiplex PCR, while TCRdb's copy carries only in-frame clones and drops some. The sample holds 440,000 or so clones, around 92% seen once. Described treatment: some 20 received Ad26.COV2.S at low or high dose, single or two shots; five or six received placebo; per-sample allocation not given. After the first vaccine or placebo injection, samples were drawn on day 63. Expression of Wuhan-strain SARS-CoV-2 spike came from the Ad26 vector that formed the vaccine. On this clone: The target antigen is unknown.

The receptor was derived from a person between 18 and 60 years old who received the Ad26.COV2.S COVID-19 vaccine or a placebo. V and J are TRBV7-9 and TRBJ1-1, with D hard to call. This sample comprised peripheral blood, obtained in a trial of Ad26.COV2.S vaccine versus placebo. The CDR3 DNA follows: TGTGCCAGCAGCCGAGGGAGTACGGACACTGAAGCTTTCTTT. Its translation is CASSRGSTDTEAFF.